Following are 5 T cell receptor beta chains from one sample sequenced in a study of T cell responses to AZD1222 COVID-19 vaccine. Sequencing was performed with immunoSEQ multiplex PCR; in TCRdb, only in-frame clones are kept and a portion is missing. The sample carries 70,000 to 90,000 clones, around nine tenths recorded once. The sample here was peripheral blood, taken on day 0 of AZD1222 vaccination. The receptors derive from an adult in good health.

This clone has a single count. J is TRBJ2-1 and V is TRBV9, with D possibly being TRBD2 (6 bases). V lost 0 bases, J lost 8 bases, and 27 bases lay in between. Germline V lookup: CDR1 SGDLS, CDR2 YYNGEE. CDR3 length: 19 amino acids. CDR3 loop: CASSVEGTGGSEGEDEQFF. As DNA, the CDR3 is TGTGCCAGCAGCGTAGAGGGGACTGGAGGCTCGGAAGGAGAGGATGAGCAGTTCTTC.

The chain couples TRBV6-5 to TRBJ2-7, with TRBD2 as a possible D gene (7 bases). V was cut by 5 bases and J by 2 bases, with 16 bases left in between. Germline V gene lookup returns CDR1 MNHEY and CDR2 SVGAGI. The length of the CDR3 is 15 residues. CDR3 in DNA: TGTGCCAGCAGTAGTGGGGGGGCGATGCCCTACGAGCAGTACTTC. This codes for CASSSGGAMPYEQYF.

This clone was counted once. The V call is TRBV6-1, the J call TRBJ2-7, with D perhaps TRBD1 (6 bases). In germline, CDR1 is MNHNS, CDR2 SASEGT. V lost 5 bases and J 6 bases, leaving 11 bases between the germline ends. The CDR3 loop spans 12 amino acids. The CDR3: CASSTLTGEQYF. The CDR3 DNA reads TGTGCCAGCAGTACCTTGACAGGCGAGCAGTACTTC.

This chain connects TRBV19 to TRBJ2-5; D possibly uses TRBD1 or TRBD2 (5 bases each). CDR3 size: 14 residues. Germline assignment: CDR1 LNHDA and CDR2 SQIVND (reference sequence). The V end was cut by 7 bases, the J end by 4 bases, with 16 bases between. CDR3 nucleotide sequence: TGTGCCAGTAACCCTCGACGAGGGGTAGAGACCCAGTACTTC. As protein: CASNPRRGVETQYF.

V and J are TRBV18 and TRBJ1-1; D is uncertain. Trimming took 3 bases from V and 6 from J, leaving 8 bases between them. The germline V gene encodes CDR1 KGHSH and CDR2 LQKENI. The CDR3 runs to 12 residues. CDR3 DNA sequence: TGTGCCAGCTCACCCCTACGCCCTGAAGCTTTCTTT. Encoded protein: CASSPLRPEAFF. Together with reference TRBV18 and TRBJ1-1, the CDR3 gives the full variable domain: NAGVMQNPRHLVRRRGQEARLRCSPMKGHSHVYWYRQLPEEGLKFMVYLQKENIIDESGMPKERFSAEFPKEGPSILRIQQVVRGDSAAYFCASSPLRPEAFFGQGTRLTVV.